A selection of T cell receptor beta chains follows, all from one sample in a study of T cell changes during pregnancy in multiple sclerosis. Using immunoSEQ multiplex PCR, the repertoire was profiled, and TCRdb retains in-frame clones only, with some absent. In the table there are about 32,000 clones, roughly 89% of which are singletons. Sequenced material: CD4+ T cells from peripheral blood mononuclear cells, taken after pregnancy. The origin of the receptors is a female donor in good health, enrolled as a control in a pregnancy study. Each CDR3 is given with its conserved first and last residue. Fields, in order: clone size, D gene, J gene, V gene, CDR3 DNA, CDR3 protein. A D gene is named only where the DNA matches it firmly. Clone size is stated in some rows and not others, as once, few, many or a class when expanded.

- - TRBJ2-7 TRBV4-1 TGCGCCAGCAGCCAAGTGTCCATGGGACTCGAGCCCTACGAGCAGTACTTC CASSQVSMGLEPYEQYF
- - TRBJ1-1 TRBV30 TGTGCCTGGAGTGAGGGGGTTCGAGCTTTCTTT CAWSEGVRAFF
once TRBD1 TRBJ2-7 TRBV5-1 TGCGCCAGCAGCTTGGTCTGGGACAGGGGAGTCCACGAGCAGTACTTC CASSLVWDRGVHEQYF
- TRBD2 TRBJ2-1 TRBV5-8 TGTGCCAGCAGCGCCGAGACACTAGCGGGGGGATCCTACAATGAGCAGTTCTTC CASSAETLAGGSYNEQFF
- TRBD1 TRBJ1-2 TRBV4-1 TGCGCCAGCAGCCAAGTAGGGGGTGACAGGGGATGGGATGGCTACACCTTC CASSQVGGDRGWDGYTF
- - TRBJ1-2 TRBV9 TGTGCCAGCAGCGCGCCAGGGCCGCCTAACTATGGCTACACCTTC CASSAPGPPNYGYTF
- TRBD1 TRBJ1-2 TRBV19 TGTGCCAGTAGTATAGACCGAGGGGGCAATGGCTACACCTTC CASSIDRGGNGYTF
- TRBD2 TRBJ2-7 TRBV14 TGTGCCAGCAGCCAGAGCGGGGGCTACGAGCAGTACTTC CASSQSGGYEQYF
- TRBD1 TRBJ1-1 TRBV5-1 TGCGCCAGCACCCGAGAGGCAGGGGGCCAGGGTGGCACTGAAGCTTTCTTT CASTREAGGQGGTEAFF
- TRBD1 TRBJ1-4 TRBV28 TGTGCCAGCAGACCACAGGGGAGAGGTGAAAAACTGTTTTTT CASRPQGRGEKLFF
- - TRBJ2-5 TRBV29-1 TGCAGCGTTCGGTCAGAGACCCAGTACTTC CSVRSETQYF
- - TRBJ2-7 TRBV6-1 TGTGCCAGCAGACAGGCCTACGAGCAGTACTTC CASRQAYEQYF
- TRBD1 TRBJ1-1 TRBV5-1 TGCGCCAGCAGCCCTCAAACAGGGGGCACTGAAGCTTTCTTT CASSPQTGGTEAFF
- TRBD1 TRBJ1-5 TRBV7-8 TGTGCCAGCAGCTCAGGGGACAGCGGCAATCAGCCCCAGCATTTT CASSSGDSGNQPQHF
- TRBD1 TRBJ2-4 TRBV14 TGTGCCAGCAGCCCGTACCGTGGGGGGACAGGAGCCAAAAACATTCAGTACTTC CASSPYRGGTGAKNIQYF
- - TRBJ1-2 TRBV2 TGTGCCAGCAGTGTCGAGGACAGCTATGGCTACACCTTC CASSVEDSYGYTF
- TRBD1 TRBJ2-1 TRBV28 TGTGCCAGCAGTTCGACAGGGGGCCGATACAATGAGCAGTTCTTC CASSSTGGRYNEQFF
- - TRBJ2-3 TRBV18 TGTGCCAGCTCACTACTAGAGTTCGCAGATACGCAGTATTTT CASSLLEFADTQYF
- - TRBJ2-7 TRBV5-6 TGTGCCAGCAGCTTGGCGGGTTCCTACGAGCAGTACTTC CASSLAGSYEQYF
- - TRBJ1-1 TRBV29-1 TGCAGCGTCCTCCGGGACACCATGAACACTGAAGCTTTCTTT CSVLRDTMNTEAFF
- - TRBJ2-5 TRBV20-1 TGCAGTGCCCAGTACCAAGAGACCCAGTACTTC CSAQYQETQYF
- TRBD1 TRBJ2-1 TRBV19 TGTGCCAGTAGCGACAGGGGTGTCGGTGAGCAGTTCTTC CASSDRGVGEQFF
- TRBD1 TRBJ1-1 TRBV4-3 TGCGCCAGCAGCCAAGATAGAACAGGGGGAACTGAAGCTTTCTTT CASSQDRTGGTEAFF
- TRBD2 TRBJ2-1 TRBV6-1 TGTGCCAGCAGTGAAACGGGACTAGCCAATGAGCAGTTCTTC CASSETGLANEQFF
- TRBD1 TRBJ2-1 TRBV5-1 TGCGCCAGCAGCCCCTTGGAGAGACAGGGTTACAATGAGCAGTTCTTC CASSPLERQGYNEQFF
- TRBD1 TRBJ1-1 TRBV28 TGTGCCAGCAGTCCCGGGACAGGGAACCCCATGAACACTGAAGCTTTCTTT CASSPGTGNPMNTEAFF
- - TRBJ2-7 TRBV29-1 TGCAGTGCTGGAGCCGCTCGATACGAGCAGTACTTC CSAGAARYEQYF
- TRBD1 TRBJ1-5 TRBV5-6 TGTGCCAGCAGCCGGACAGGGTTTGGAAGCAATCAGCCCCAGCATTTT CASSRTGFGSNQPQHF
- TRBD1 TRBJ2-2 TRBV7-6 TGTGCCAGCAGCTTAGAACAGGGGAGTAACACCGGGGAGCTGTTTTTT CASSLEQGSNTGELFF
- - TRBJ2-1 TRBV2 TGTGCCAGCAGTGAGGGGGGAAGGCGATCCTACAATGAGCAGTTCTTC CASSEGGRRSYNEQFF
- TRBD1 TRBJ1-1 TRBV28 TGTGCCAGCAGTTCTACCGGGACAGGGAGACCTGAAGCTTTCTTT CASSSTGTGRPEAFF
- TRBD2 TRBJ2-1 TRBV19 TGTGCCAGTAGTGGCGGGGGGCCTACGGATGAGCAGTTCTTC CASSGGGPTDEQFF
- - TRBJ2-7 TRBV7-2 TGTGCCAGCAGGGGCAGGCGGGACGAGCAGTACTTC CASRGRRDEQYF
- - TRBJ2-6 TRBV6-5 TGTGCCAGCAGTTACCCCCGAGGCGGTGGGGCCAACGTCCTGACTTTC CASSYPRGGGANVLTF
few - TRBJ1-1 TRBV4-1 TGCGCCAGCAGCCAAGCGTTTTCCAGGGGTCACACTGAAGCTTTCTTT CASSQAFSRGHTEAFF
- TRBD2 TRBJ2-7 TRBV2 TGTGCCAGCCAGGGCCTTACTTTAGCGGGGCTTAGCTCCTACGAGCAGTACTTC CASQGLTLAGLSSYEQYF
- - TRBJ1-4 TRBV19 TGTGCCAGTAGTCCCCAGACAGGTCCTAATGAAAAACTGTTTTTT CASSPQTGPNEKLFF
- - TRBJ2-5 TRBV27 TGTGCCAGCAGTTTACTGTCCGGGACAAAAGTAGGGACCCAGTACTTC CASSLLSGTKVGTQYF
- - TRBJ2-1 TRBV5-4 TGTGCCAGCAGCTTGGTCTCTAGGCCCAATGAGCAGTTCTTC CASSLVSRPNEQFF
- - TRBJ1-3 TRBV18 TGTGCCAGCTCACCCGAGGGGGACACCATATATTTT CASSPEGDTIYF
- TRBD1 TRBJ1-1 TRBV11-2 TGTGCCAGCAGCCTTTCGGGGACAGGGGACCGGACTGAAGCTTTCTTT CASSLSGTGDRTEAFF
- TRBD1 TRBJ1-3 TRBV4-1 TGCGCCAGCAGCCCAGGACAGGGGATCTCTGGAAACACCATATATTTT CASSPGQGISGNTIYF
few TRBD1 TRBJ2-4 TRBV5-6 TGTGCCAGCAGCTCGGACAGGGGAAGGGGGTACTTC CASSSDRGRGYF
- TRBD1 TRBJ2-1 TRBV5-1 TGCGCCAGCAGCTGGGGACAGGGGAACAATGAGCAGTTCTTC CASSWGQGNNEQFF
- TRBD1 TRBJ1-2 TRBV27 TGTGCCAGCAGTTTTGACAGGGATTATGGCTACACCTTC CASSFDRDYGYTF
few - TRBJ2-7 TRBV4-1 TGCGCCAGCAGCCTCGAGGGAACAACGGCCTATTACGAGCAGTACTTC CASSLEGTTAYYEQYF
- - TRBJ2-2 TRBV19 TGTGCCACCGCGGGGAGAGGGTTCACCGGGGAGCTGTTTTTT CATAGRGFTGELFF
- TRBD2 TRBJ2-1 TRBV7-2 TGTGCCAGCAGCCCTAGCGGGGGCTCCTACAATGAGCAGTTCTTC CASSPSGGSYNEQFF
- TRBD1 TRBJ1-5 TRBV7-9 TGTGCCAGCAGCCCAGGGGGCCTGAATCAGCCCCAGCATTTT CASSPGGLNQPQHF
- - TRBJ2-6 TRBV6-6 TGTGCCAGCAGTTACTCCCGGTCCTCTGGGGCCAACGTCCTGACTTTC CASSYSRSSGANVLTF
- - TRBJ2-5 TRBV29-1 TGCAGCGTTGTAAGACTTCCAGAGACCCAGTACTTC CSVVRLPETQYF
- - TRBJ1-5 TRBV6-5 TGTGCCAGCAGTACGCTAGGGGGCAATCAGCCCCAGCATTTT CASSTLGGNQPQHF
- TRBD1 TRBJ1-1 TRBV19 TGTGCCAGTAGTAGCCTACCAGGGACAGGGGAAAACACTGAAGCTTTCTTT CASSSLPGTGENTEAFF
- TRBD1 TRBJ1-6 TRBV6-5 TGTGCCAGCCGGGGGCCGGGACAGGGAGATTCACCCCTCCACTTT CASRGPGQGDSPLHF
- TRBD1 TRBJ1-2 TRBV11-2 TGTGCCAGCAGCCCCCGACAGGGTGGCTACACCTTC CASSPRQGGYTF